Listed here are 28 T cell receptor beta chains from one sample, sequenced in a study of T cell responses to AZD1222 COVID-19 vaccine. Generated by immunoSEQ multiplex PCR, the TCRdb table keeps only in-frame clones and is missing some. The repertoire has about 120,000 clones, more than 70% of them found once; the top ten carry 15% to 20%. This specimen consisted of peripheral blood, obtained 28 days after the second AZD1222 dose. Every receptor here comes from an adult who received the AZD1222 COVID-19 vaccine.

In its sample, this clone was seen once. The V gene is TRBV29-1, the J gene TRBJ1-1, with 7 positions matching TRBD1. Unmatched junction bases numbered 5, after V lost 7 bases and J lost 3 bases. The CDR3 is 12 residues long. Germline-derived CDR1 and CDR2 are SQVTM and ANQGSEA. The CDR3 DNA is TGCAGCGGTCGGGACAGTGACACTGAAGCTTTCTTT. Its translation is CSGRDSDTEAFF.

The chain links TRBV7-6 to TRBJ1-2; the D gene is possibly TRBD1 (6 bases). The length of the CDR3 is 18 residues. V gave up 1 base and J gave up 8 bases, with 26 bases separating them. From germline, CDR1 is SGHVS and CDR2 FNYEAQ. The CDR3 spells CASSLVGGEGVALRGYTF. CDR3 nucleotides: TGTGCCAGCAGCTTAGTAGGGGGGGAAGGGGTAGCACTTCGAGGCTACACCTTC.

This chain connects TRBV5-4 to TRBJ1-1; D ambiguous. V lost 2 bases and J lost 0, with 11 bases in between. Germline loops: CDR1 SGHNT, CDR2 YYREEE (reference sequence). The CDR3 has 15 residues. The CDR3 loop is CASSFAKQMNTEAFF. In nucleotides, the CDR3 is TGTGCCAGCAGCTTCGCAAAACAGATGAACACTGAAGCTTTCTTT.

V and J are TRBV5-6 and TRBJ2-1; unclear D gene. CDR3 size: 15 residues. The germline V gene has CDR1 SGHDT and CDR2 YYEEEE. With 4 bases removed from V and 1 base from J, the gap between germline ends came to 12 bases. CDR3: CASSRPSGSYNEQFF. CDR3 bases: TGTGCCAGCAGCCGCCCCAGTGGATCCTACAATGAGCAGTTCTTC.

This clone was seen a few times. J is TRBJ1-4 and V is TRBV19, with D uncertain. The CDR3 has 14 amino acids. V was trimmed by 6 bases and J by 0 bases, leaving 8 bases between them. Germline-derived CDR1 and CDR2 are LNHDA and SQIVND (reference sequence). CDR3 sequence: CASSRLATNEKLFF. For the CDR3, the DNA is TGTGCCAGTAGCCGACTTGCAACTAATGAAAAACTGTTTTTT.

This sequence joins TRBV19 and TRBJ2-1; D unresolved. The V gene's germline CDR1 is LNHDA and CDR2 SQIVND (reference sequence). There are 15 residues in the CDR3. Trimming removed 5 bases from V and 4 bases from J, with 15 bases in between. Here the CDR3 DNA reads TGTGCCAGTAGTGTCCGTGGTAGCCAGTACAATGAGCAGTTCTTC. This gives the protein CASSVRGSQYNEQFF.

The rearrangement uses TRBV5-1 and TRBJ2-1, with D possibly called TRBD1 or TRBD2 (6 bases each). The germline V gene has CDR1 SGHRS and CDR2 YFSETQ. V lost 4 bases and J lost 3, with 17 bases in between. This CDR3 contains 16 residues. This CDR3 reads CASSLGGETHYNEQFF. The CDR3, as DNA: TGCGCCAGCAGCCTGGGGGGCGAAACCCACTACAATGAGCAGTTCTTC.

The DNA for the CDR3 is TGTGCCAGCAGCGAACTAGCGGGGGAATACAATGAGCAGTTCTTC. Translating gives CASSELAGEYNEQFF. V is TRBV7-6 and J is TRBJ2-1; 11 bases are a match to TRBD2. The CDR3 is 15 residues long. Germline CDR1 and CDR2: SGHVS and FNYEAQ. The J segment lost 4 bases and the V segment lost 5 bases, leaving 4 bases of the junction unmatched.

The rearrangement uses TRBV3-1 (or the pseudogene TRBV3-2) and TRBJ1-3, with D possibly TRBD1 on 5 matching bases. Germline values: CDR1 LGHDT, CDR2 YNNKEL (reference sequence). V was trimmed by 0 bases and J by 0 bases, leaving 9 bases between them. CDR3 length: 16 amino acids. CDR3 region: CASSQDQGPSGNTIYF. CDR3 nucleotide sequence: TGTGCCAGCAGCCAAGATCAGGGACCCTCTGGAAACACCATATATTTT.

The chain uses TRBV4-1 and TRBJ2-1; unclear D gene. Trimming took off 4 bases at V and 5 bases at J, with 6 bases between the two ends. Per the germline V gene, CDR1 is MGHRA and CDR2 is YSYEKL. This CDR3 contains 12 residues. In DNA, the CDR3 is TGCGCCAGCAGCCTCGGAAACAATGAGCAGTTCTTC. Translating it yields CASSLGNNEQFF.

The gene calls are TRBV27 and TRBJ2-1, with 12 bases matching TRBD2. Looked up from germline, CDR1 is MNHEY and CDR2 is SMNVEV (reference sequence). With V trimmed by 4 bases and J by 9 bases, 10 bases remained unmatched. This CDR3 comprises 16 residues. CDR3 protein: CASSSLAGGPLGEQFF. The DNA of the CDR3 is TGTGCCAGCAGTTCTCTAGCGGGAGGGCCGTTAGGTGAGCAGTTCTTC.

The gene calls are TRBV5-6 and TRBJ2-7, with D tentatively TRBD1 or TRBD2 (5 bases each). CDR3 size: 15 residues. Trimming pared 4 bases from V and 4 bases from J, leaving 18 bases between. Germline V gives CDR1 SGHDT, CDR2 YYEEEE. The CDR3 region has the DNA TGTGCCAGCAGCCGATCATGGGGGACGGGATACGAGCAGTACTTC. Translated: CASSRSWGTGYEQYF.

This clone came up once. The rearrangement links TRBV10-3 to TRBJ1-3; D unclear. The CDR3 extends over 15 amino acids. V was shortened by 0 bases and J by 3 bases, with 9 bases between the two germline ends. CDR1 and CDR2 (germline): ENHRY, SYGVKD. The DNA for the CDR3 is TGTGCCATCAGTGAGTCGAATCAAGGTGGAAACACCATATATTTT. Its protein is CAISESNQGGNTIYF.

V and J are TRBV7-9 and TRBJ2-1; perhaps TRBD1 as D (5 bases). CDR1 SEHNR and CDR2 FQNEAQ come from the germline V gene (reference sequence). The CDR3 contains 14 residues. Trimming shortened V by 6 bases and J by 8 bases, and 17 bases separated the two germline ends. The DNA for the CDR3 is TGTGCCAGCAGACCGAAGGGGCCGATTTATGAGCAGTTCTTC. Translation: CASRPKGPIYEQFF.

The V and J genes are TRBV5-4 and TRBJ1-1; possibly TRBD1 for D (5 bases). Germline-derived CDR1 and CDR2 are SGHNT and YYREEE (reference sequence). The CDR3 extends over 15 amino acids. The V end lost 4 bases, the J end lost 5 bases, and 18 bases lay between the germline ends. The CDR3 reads CASSAMRGEGTEAFF. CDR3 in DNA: TGTGCCAGCAGCGCGATGCGAGGGGAGGGGACTGAAGCTTTCTTT. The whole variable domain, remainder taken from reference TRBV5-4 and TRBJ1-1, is ETGVTQSPTHLIKTRGQQVTLRCSSQSGHNTVSWYQQALGQGPQFIFQYYREEENGRGNFPPRFSGLQFPNYSSELNVNALELDDSALYLCASSAMRGEGTEAFFGQGTRLTVV.

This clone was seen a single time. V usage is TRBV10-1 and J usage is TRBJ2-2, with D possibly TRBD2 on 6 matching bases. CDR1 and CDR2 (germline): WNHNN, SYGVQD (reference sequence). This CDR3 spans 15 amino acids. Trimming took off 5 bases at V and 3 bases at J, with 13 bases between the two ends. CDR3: CASSFGTPDTGELFF. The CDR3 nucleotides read TGCGCCAGCAGTTTCGGGACTCCCGACACCGGGGAGCTGTTTTTT.

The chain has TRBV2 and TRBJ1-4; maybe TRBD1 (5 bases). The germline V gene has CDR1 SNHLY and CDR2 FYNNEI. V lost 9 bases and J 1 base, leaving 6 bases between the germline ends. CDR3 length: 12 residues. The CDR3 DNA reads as TGTGCCAGTGGGGGAACTAATGAAAAACTGTTTTTT. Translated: CASGGTNEKLFF.

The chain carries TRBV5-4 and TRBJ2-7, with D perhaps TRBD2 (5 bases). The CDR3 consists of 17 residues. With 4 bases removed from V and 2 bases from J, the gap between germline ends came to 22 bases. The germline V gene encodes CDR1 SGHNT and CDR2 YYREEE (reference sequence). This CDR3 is CASSPGGSARTPYEQYF. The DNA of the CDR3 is TGTGCCAGCAGCCCCGGAGGTAGCGCAAGGACTCCCTACGAGCAGTACTTC.

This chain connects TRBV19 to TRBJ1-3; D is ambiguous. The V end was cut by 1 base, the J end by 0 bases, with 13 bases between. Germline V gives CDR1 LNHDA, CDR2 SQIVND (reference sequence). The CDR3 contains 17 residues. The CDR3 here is CASSIARVGVSGNTIYF. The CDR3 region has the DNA TGTGCCAGTAGTATAGCTAGAGTTGGAGTCTCTGGAAACACCATATATTTT.

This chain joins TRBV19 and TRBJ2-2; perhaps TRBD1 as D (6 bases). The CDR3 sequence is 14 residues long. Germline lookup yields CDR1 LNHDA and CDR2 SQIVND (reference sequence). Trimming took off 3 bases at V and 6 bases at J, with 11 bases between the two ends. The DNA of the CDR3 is TGTGCCAGTAGTATGGAGACAGGCGCCGGGGAGCTGTTTTTT. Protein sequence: CASSMETGAGELFF.

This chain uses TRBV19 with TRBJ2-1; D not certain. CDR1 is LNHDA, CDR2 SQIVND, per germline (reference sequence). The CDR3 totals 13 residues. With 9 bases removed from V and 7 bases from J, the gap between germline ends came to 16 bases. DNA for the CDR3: TGTGCCAGCAATAGGCTAGAGGCAAATGAGCAGTTCTTC. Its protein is CASNRLEANEQFF.

The CDR3 nucleotides are TGTGCCAGCAGCCACCGGGACAGAATAAACACTGAAGCTTTCTTT. It is translated as CASSHRDRINTEAFF. This chain links TRBV3-1 (or the pseudogene TRBV3-2) with TRBJ1-1; 7 positions match TRBD1. Trimming at V came to 3 bases and at J to 2 bases, leaving 6 bases not matched to a gene. In germline, CDR1 is LGHDT, CDR2 YNNKEL (reference sequence). This CDR3 region has 15 residues.

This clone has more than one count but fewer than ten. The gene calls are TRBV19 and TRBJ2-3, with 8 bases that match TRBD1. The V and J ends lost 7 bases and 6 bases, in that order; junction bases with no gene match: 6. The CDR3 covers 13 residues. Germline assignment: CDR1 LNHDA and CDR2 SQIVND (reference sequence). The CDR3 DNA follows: TGTGCCAGTAACGGACAGGGTCCTGATACGCAGTATTTT. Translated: CASNGQGPDTQYF.

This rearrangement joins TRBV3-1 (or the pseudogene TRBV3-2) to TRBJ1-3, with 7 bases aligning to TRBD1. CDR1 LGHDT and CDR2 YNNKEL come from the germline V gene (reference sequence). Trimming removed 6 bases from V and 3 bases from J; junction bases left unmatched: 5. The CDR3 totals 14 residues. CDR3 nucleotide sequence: TGTGCCAGCAGTTACGGGACAGTTGGAAACACCATATATTTT. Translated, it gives CASSYGTVGNTIYF.

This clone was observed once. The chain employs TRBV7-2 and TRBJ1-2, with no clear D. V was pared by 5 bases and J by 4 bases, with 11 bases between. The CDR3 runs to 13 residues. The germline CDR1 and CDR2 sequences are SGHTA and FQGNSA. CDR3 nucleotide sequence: TGTGCCAGCAGCCGGAACGGTGGCTATGGCTACACCTTC. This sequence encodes CASSRNGGYGYTF.

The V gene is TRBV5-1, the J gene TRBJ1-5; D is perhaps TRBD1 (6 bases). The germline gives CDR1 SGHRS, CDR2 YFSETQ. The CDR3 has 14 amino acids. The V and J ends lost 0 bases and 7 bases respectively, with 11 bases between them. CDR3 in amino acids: CASSLGGGLQPQHF. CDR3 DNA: TGCGCCAGCAGCTTGGGTGGGGGCTTACAGCCCCAGCATTTT.

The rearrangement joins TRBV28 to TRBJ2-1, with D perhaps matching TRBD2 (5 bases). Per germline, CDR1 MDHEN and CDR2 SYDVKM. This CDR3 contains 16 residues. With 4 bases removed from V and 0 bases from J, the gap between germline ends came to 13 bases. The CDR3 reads CASSSQRWYSYNEQFF. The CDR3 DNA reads TGTGCCAGCAGTTCCCAGCGGTGGTACTCCTACAATGAGCAGTTCTTC.

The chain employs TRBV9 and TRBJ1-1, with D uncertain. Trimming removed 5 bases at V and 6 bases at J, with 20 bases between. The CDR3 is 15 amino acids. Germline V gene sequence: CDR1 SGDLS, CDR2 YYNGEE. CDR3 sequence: CASRPVRGFFAEAFF. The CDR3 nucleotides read TGTGCCAGCAGACCAGTCCGGGGATTCTTCGCTGAAGCTTTCTTT.